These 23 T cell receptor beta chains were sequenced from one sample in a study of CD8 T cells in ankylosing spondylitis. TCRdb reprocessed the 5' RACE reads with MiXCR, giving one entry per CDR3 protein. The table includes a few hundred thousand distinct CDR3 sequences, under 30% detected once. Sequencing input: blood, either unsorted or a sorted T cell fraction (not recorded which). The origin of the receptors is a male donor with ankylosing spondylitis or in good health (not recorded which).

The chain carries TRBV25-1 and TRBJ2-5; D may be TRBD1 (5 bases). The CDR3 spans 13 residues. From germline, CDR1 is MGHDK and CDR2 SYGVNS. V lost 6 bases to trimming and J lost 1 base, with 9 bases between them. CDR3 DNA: TGTGCCAGCAGGTCCAGGGTCCAAGAGACCCAGTACTTC. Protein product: CASRSRVQETQYF.

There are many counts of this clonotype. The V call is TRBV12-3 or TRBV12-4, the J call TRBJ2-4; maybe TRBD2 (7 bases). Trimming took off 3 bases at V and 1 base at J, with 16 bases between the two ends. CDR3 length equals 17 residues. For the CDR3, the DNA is TGTGCCAGCAGTTTGGACCCCCCGGGGGGCGCCAAAAACATTCAGTACTTC. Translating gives CASSLDPPGGAKNIQYF.

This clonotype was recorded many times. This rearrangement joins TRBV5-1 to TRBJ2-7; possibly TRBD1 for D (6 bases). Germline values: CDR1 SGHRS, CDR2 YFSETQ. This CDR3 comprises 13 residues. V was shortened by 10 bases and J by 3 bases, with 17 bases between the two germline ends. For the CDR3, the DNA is TGCGCCTTCCAGGGGAACAGGGACTACGAGCAGTACTTC. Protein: CAFQGNRDYEQYF.

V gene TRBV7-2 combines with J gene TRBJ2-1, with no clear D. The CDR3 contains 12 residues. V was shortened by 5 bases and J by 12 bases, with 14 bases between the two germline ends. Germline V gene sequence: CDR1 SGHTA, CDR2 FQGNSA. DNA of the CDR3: TGTGCCAGCAGCCACCCACCTTCGCGGCAGTTCTTC. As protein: CASSHPPSRQFF.

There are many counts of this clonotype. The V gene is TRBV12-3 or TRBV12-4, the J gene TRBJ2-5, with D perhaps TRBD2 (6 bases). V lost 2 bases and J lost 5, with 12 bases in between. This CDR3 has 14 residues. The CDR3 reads CASSLTSPMETQYF. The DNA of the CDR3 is TGTGCCAGCAGTTTAACTAGCCCCATGGAGACCCAGTACTTC.

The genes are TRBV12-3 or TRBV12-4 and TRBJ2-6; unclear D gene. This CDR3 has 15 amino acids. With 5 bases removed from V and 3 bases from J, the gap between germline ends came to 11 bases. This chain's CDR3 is CASSPNLRGANVLTF. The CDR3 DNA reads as TGTGCCAGCAGTCCCAATCTCCGTGGGGCCAACGTCCTGACTTTC.

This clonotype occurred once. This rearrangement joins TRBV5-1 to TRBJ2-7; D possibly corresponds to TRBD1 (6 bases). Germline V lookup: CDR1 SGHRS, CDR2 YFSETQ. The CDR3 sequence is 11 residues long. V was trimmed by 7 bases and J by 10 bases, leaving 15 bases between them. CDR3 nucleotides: TGCGCCAGCGGGGTTGACAGGAGTCAGTACTTC. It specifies CASGVDRSQYF. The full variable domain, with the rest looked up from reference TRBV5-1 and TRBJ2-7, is KAGVTQTPRYLIKTRGQQVTLSCSPISGHRSVSWYQQTPGQGLQFLFEYFSETQRNKGNFPGRFSGRQFSNSRSEMNVSTLELGDSALYLCASGVDRSQYFGPGTRLTVT.

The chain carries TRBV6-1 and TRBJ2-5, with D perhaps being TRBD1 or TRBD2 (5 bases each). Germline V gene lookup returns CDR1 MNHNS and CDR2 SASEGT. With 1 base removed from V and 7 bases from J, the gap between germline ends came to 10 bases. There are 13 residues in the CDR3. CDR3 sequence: CASSEEGGGTQYF. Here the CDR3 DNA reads TGTGCCAGCAGTGAAGAGGGTGGGGGGACCCAGTACTTC.

CDR3 nucleotide sequence: TGCAGTGCTCGCCGGGACTACCAAGAGACCCAGTACTTC. Translation gives CSARRDYQETQYF. The gene calls are TRBV20-1 and TRBJ2-5, with D possibly matching TRBD2 (6 bases). Per germline, CDR1 DFQATT and CDR2 SNEGSKA (reference sequence). CDR3 length: 13 residues. Trimming removed 5 bases from V and 0 bases from J, with 10 bases in between.

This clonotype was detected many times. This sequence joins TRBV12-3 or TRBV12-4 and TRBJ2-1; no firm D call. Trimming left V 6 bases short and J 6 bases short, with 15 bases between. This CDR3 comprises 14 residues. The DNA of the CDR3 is TGTGCCAGCAGGCACTCCACTCACCCCAATGAGCAGTTCTTC. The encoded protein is CASRHSTHPNEQFF.

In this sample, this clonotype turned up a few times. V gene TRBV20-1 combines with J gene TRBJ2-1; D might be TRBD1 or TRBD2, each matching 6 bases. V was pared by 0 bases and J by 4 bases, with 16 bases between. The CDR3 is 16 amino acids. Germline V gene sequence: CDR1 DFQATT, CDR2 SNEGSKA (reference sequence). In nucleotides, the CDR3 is TGCAGTGCTAGAGAAGCGCGGGACACCTCATACAATGAGCAGTTCTTC. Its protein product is CSAREARDTSYNEQFF.

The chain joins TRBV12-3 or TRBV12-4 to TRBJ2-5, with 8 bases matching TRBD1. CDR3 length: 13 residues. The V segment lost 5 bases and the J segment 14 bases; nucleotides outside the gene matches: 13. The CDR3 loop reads CASSDEGQAPPYF. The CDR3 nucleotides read TGTGCCAGCAGTGACGAGGGACAGGCCCCTCCATACTTC.

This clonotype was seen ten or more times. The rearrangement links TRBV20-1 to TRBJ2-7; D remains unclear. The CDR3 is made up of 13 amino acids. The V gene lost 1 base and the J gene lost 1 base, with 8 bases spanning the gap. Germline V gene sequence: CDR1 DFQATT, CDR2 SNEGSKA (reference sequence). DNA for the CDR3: TGCAGTGCTAGAGGAGGCGGATCCTACGAGCAGTACTTC. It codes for CSARGGGSYEQYF.

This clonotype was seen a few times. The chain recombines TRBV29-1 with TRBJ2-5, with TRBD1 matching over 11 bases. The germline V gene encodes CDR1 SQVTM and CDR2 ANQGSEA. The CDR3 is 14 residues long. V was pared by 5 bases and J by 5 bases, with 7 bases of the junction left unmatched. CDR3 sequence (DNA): TGCAGCGTTAGCCGGGACAGGGGGGTGGAGACCCAGTACTTC. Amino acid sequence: CSVSRDRGVETQYF.

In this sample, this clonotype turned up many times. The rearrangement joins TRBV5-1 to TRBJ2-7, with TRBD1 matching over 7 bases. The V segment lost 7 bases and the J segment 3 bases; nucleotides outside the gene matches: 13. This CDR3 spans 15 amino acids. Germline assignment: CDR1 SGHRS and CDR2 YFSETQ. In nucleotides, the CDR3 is TGCGCCAGCCAAACGGGCTGGGACAGCAACTACGAGCAGTACTTC. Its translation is CASQTGWDSNYEQYF.

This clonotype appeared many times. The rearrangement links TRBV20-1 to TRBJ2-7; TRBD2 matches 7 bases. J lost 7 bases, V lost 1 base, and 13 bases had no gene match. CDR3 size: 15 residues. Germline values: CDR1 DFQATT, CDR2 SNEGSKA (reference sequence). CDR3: CSARGRRGVPGEQYF. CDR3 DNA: TGCAGTGCTAGAGGTCGTCGGGGGGTCCCAGGGGAGCAGTACTTC.

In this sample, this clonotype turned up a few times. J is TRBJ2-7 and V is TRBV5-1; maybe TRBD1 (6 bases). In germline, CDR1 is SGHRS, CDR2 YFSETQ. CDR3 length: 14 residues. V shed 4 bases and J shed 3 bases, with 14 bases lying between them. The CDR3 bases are TGCGCCAGCAGCATGGACAGCTACGGCTACGAGCAGTACTTC. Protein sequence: CASSMDSYGYEQYF.

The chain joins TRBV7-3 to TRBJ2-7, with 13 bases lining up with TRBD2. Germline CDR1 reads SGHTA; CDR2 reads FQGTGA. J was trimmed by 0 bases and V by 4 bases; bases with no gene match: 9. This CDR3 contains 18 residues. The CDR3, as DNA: TGTGCCAGCAGCTCTCGACTAGCGGGGGGCCCTAGCTCCTACGAGCAGTACTTC. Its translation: CASSSRLAGGPSSYEQYF.

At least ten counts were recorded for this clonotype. In DNA, the CDR3 is TGCAGTGCTAGACCCCCCCGGGGGGGCATCCTCTATGGCTACACCTTC. It yields the protein CSARPPRGGILYGYTF. The gene calls are TRBV20-1 and TRBJ1-2, with a possible D match to TRBD1 (6 bases). CDR3 size: 16 residues. V lost 2 bases, J lost 4 bases, and 20 bases lay in between. The V gene's germline CDR1 is DFQATT and CDR2 SNEGSKA (reference sequence).

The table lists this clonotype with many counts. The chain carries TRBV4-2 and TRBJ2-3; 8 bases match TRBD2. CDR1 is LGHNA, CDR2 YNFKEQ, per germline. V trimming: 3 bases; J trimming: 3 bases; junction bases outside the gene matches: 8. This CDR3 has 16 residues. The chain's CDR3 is CASSQLRGGLTDTQYF. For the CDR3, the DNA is TGTGCCAGCAGCCAGCTACGGGGGGGCCTTACAGATACGCAGTATTTT.

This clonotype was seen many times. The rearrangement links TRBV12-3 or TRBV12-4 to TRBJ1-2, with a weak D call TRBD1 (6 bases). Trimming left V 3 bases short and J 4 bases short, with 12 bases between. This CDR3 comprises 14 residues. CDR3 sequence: CASSFQGRLYGYTF. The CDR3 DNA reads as TGTGCCAGCAGTTTCCAGGGGCGGCTCTATGGCTACACCTTC.

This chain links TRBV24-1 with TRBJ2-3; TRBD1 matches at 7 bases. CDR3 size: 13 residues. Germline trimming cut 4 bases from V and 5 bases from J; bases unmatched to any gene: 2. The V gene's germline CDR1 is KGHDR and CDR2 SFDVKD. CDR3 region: CATSEWTGDTQYF. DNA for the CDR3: TGTGCCACCAGTGAATGGACAGGAGATACGCAGTATTTT.

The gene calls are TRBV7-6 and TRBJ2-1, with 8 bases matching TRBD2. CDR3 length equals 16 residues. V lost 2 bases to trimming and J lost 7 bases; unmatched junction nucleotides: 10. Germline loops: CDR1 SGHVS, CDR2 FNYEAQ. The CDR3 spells CASSLSGSGVENEQFF. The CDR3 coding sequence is TGTGCCAGCAGCTTATCGGGTAGCGGGGTCGAGAATGAGCAGTTCTTC.